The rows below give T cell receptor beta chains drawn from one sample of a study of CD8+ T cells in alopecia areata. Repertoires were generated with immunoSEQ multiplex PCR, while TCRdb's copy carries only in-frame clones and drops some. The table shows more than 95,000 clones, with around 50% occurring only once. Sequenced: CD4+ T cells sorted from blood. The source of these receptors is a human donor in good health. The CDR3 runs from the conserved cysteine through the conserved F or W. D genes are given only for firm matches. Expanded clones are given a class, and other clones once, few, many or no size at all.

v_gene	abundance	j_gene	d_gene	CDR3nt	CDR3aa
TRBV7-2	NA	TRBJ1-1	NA	TGTGCCAGCAGCCCCTTTTGGGCAGGGCAGACTGAAGCTTTCTTT	CASSPFWAGQTEAFF
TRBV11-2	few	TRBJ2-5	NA	TGTGCCAGCAGCTTAGGGCCATCGGAGACCCAGTACTTC	CASSLGPSETQYF
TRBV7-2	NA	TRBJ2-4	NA	TGTGCCAGCAGCTTGTCCGAAGGGTGGCAGTACTTC	CASSLSEGWQYF
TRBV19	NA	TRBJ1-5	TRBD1	TGTGCCAGTAGCCCGGGACAGGGGAACAATCAGCCCCAGCATTTT	CASSPGQGNNQPQHF
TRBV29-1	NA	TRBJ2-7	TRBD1	TGCAGCGTACGCCGGGACAGGGGGGGGTACGAGCAGTACTTC	CSVRRDRGGYEQYF
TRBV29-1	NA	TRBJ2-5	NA	TGCAGCGTTGAACAGGGGCCAGAGACCCAGTACTTC	CSVEQGPETQYF
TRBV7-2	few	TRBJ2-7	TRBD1	TGTGCCAGCAGCTCCTGGACAGGAAGCTACGAGCAGTACTTC	CASSSWTGSYEQYF
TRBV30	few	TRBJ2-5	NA	TGTGCCTGGAGCCCTCAACCCCAAGAGACCCAGTACTTC	CAWSPQPQETQYF
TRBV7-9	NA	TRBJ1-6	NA	TGTGCCAGCAGCTCAAGGGCGGGGTTGAATTCACCCCTCCACTTT	CASSSRAGLNSPLHF
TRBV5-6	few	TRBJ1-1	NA	TGTGCCACTCAGGAGGTTGAAGCTTTCTTT	CATQEVEAFF
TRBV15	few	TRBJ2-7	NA	TGTGCCACCAGCAGAGATAGGCCAGGGGCCGAGCAGTACTTC	CATSRDRPGAEQYF
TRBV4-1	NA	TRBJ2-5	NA	TGCGCCAGCAGCCAAACGGGCTTGGAGACCCAGTACTTC	CASSQTGLETQYF
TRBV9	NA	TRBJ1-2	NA	TGTGCCAGCAGCGTAGGCCCGGGACCGACAAACTATGGCTACACCTTC	CASSVGPGPTNYGYTF
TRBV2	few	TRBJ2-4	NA	TGTGCCAGCAGTGTTGGGGGGGCTCCAGACATTCAGTACTTC	CASSVGGAPDIQYF
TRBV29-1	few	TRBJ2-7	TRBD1	TGCAGCGTTGAGGGACAGGGGAGCGTGCAGTACTTC	CSVEGQGSVQYF
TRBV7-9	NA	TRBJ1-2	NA	TGTGCCAGCAGCTTAGTGCCCACAGGAGGCTACACCTTC	CASSLVPTGGYTF
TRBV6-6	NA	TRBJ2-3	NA	TGTGCCAGCAGTTTGGCCGTTGCGCGGACAGATACGCAGTATTTT	CASSLAVARTDTQYF
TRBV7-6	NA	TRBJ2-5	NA	TGTGCCAGCAGCGCCCACCAAGAGACCCAGTACTTC	CASSAHQETQYF
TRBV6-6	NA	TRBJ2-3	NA	TGTGCCAGCAGCTTCCAGGGTTTCACAGATACGCAGTATTTT	CASSFQGFTDTQYF
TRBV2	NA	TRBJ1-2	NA	TGTGCCAGCAGTGATATCCGCGGGACTAACTATGGCTACACCTTC	CASSDIRGTNYGYTF
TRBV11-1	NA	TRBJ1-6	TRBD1	TGTGCCAGCAGCGACCCGGACAGGGCCCATTCACCCCTCCACTTT	CASSDPDRAHSPLHF
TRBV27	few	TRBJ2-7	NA	TGTGCCAGCAGTTCCCATCTTACCTACGAGCAGTACTTC	CASSSHLTYEQYF
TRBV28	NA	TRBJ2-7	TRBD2	TGTGCCAGCAGTTTAGGGCGGGGGGCCACCTACGAGCAGTACTTC	CASSLGRGATYEQYF
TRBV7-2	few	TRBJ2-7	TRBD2	TGTGCCAGCAGCTCGCTCAATTCCGGGACTAGTCGACAGTACTTC	CASSSLNSGTSRQYF
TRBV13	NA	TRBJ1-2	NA	TGTGCCAGCAGCTTAGACTATGGCTACACCTTC	CASSLDYGYTF
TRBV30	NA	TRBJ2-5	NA	TGTGCCTGGAGTGTATCCCCAAGACAAGAGACCCAGTACTTC	CAWSVSPRQETQYF
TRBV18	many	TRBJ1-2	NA	TGTGCCAGCTCCCCCGAGCGGGCCCATGGCTACACCTTC	CASSPERAHGYTF
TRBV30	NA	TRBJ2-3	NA	TGTGCCAACAGAAAAGGGAATATAGATACGCAGTATTTT	CANRKGNIDTQYF